This entry features one TCR beta chain sequence. Authors' processing steps: From reference gene primer amplification, estimates of nucleated cell counts were derived. Sequencing used immunoSEQ multiplex PCR; TCRdb keeps in-frame clones, though not all of them. V and J calls and clone size follow that table, whereas D and trimming were derived from the DNA. The sample shows 250,000 to 300,000 clones, around nine tenths of them seen only once. Trimming left V 4 bases short and J 4 bases short, with 22 bases between. The CDR3 length is 17 residues. The germline V gene has CDR1 MNHNS and CDR2 SASEGT. This specimen comes from a study of blood T cell repertoires in COVID-19. Study background: Whether acute or convalescent, the COVID-19 samples came from the United States, Italy and Spain.

The clonotype comes from a woman in her 30s with COVID-19, enrolled during active disease. Sequenced sample: peripheral blood. The chain recombines TRBV6-1 with TRBJ2-5; weak D call: TRBD2 (6 bases). The CDR3: CASSASPRGQLGETQYF. As DNA, the CDR3 is TGTGCCAGCAGTGCTTCTCCGCGGGGCCAGTTGGGAGAGACCCAGTACTTC.